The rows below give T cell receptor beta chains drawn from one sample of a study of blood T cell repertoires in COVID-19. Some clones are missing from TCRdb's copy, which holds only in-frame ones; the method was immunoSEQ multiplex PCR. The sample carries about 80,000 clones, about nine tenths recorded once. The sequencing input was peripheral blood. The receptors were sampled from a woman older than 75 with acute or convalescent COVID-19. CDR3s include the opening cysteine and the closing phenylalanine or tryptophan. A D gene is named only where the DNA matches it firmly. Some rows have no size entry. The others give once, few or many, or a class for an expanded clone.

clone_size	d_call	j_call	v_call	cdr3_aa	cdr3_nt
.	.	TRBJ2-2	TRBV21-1	CASLGVTGELFF	TGTGCCAGTTTAGGGGTTACCGGGGAGCTGTTTTTT
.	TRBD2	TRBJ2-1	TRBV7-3	CASSLSHRRGAYYNEQFF	TGTGCCAGCAGCTTATCCCATAGGCGGGGGGCATACTACAATGAGCAGTTCTTC
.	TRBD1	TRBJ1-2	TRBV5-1	CASSLSGGGGYTF	TGCGCCAGCAGCTTGTCAGGGGGCGGAGGCTACACCTTC
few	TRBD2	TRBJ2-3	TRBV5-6	CASSPGTSWRTDTQYF	TGTGCCAGCAGCCCCGGGACTAGTTGGCGCACAGATACGCAGTATTTT
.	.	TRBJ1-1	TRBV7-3	CASSQDMNTEAFF	TGTGCCAGCAGCCAGGACATGAACACTGAAGCTTTCTTT
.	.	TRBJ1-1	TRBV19	CATRGGNTEAFF	TGTGCCACCCGGGGGGGGAATACTGAAGCTTTCTTT
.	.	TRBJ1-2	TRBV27	CASSFSGSVRYTF	TGTGCCAGCAGTTTTTCCGGGTCCGTACGCTACACCTTC
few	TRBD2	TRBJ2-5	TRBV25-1	CASSALAGGRETQYF	TGTGCCAGCAGTGCCTTAGCGGGGGGGCGAGAGACCCAGTACTTC
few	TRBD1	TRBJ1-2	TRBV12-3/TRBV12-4	CASSYRGDYGYTF	TGTGCCAGCAGTTACAGGGGCGACTATGGCTACACCTTC
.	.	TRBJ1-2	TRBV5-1	CASSLEGVDGYTF	TGCGCCAGCAGCTTGGAAGGGGTGGATGGCTACACCTTC
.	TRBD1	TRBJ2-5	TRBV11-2	CASSLGDRIQETQYF	TGTGCCAGCAGCTTAGGGGACAGAATCCAAGAGACCCAGTACTTC
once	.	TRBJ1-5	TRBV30	CAWSSHGGGNQPQHF	TGTGCCTGGAGTTCCCATGGTGGAGGAAATCAGCCCCAGCATTTT
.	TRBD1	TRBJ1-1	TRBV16	CASSQTGGGTEAFF	TGTGCCAGCAGCCAGACAGGGGGGGGGACTGAAGCTTTCTTT
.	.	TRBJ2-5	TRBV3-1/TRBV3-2	CASSSRRRGETQYF	TGTGCCAGCAGTTCCCGGCGGCGGGGTGAGACCCAGTACTTC
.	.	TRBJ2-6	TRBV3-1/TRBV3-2	CASSQVTSGANVLTF	TGTGCCAGCAGCCAAGTTACTTCTGGGGCCAACGTCCTGACTTTC